The 9 T cell receptor beta chains presented below share a single source sample, sequenced in a study of T cell repertoires in cytomegalovirus infection. No antigen has been assigned to these receptors. Using its own MiXCR run on the reads, TCRdb lists one record per CDR3 protein. The sample consists of roughly 990,000 distinct CDR3 sequences, around 30% of them appearing once. Sequencing used cultured CD8+ T cells from PBMCs, obtained from culture after CMV antigen stimulation. These receptors came from a human donor in good health (CMV status not recorded). Some clones in this sample may be carry-over from other donors' samples.

The sample holds a few counts of this clonotype. V usage is TRBV5-4 and J usage is TRBJ1-3, with a possible D match to TRBD1 (5 bases). CDR1 and CDR2 (germline): SGHNT, YYREEE (reference sequence). V shed 3 bases and J shed 4 bases, with 11 bases lying between them. CDR3 size: 14 residues. The CDR3 spells CASSYRDRGNTIYF. For the CDR3, the DNA is TGTGCCAGCAGCTACCGGGACCGAGGAAACACCATATATTTT.

The rearrangement joins TRBV7-9 to TRBJ2-1; perhaps TRBD2 as D (5 bases). Trimming cost V 5 bases and J 4 bases, with 12 bases left between them. This CDR3 has 14 residues. CDR1 and CDR2 (germline): SEHNR, FQNEAQ (reference sequence). Here the CDR3 reads CASSLTREYNEQFF. The CDR3 DNA reads TGTGCCAGCAGCCTTACTAGAGAATACAATGAGCAGTTCTTC.

This clonotype was detected ten times or more. The V call is TRBV7-6, the J call TRBJ1-4; no reliable D call. V shed 1 base and J shed 8 bases, with 14 bases lying between them. Looked up from germline, CDR1 is SGHVS and CDR2 is FNYEAQ. The CDR3 extends over 15 amino acids. DNA of the CDR3: TGTGCCAGCAGCTTAGTCCGAGCCCTCGGGGAAAAACTGTTTTTT. Its translation: CASSLVRALGEKLFF.

The chain employs TRBV27 and TRBJ2-3; possible D gene TRBD1, 5 bases. This CDR3 comprises 16 residues. CDR1 and CDR2 from the germline V gene are MNHEY and SMNVEV (reference sequence). With 0 bases removed from V and 3 bases from J, the gap between germline ends came to 13 bases. CDR3 coding DNA: TGTGCCAGCAGTTTATCGCGGACACCGCCTACAGATACGCAGTATTTT. Translating it yields CASSLSRTPPTDTQYF.

The CDR3 region has the DNA TGTGCCAGCAGCTTGGTGACTAGGGCGAACACCGGGGAGCTGTTTTTT. Translating gives CASSLVTRANTGELFF. The gene calls are TRBV5-4 and TRBJ2-2; weak D call: TRBD2 (6 bases). Germline V lookup: CDR1 SGHNT, CDR2 YYREEE (reference sequence). The CDR3 is 16 residues long. Trimming took off 0 bases at V and 0 bases at J, with 9 bases between the two ends.

This chain joins TRBV11-2 and TRBJ1-3, with D hard to call. The CDR3 has 16 residues. Trimming removed 0 bases at V and 8 bases at J, with 17 bases between. CDR1 is SGHAT and CDR2 is FQNNGV in the germline V gene. This CDR3 is CASSLDPWTLQDTIYF. For the CDR3, the DNA is TGTGCCAGCAGCTTAGATCCATGGACCCTACAAGACACCATATATTTT.

The chain carries TRBV19 and TRBJ1-2; 7 bases map to TRBD1. V lost 8 bases, J lost 3 bases, and 9 bases stayed unmatched. The CDR3 loop spans 14 amino acids. Germline assignment: CDR1 LNHDA and CDR2 SQIVND (reference sequence). DNA of the CDR3: TGTGCCAGTTGGCGGAGGGGGCCGGACTATGGCTACACCTTC. This encodes CASWRRGPDYGYTF.

The V and J genes are TRBV6-8 and TRBJ1-2, with D perhaps matching TRBD1 (5 bases). V was shortened by 5 bases and J by 6 bases, with 19 bases between the two germline ends. CDR1 and CDR2 (germline): MNHGY, SAAAGT. This CDR3 contains 15 residues. Here the CDR3 reads CASSGSEDILDGYTF. The CDR3 DNA is TGTGCCAGCAGTGGCTCAGAGGACATCTTGGATGGCTACACCTTC.

This clonotype was found many times. DNA for the CDR3: TGTGCCATCAGCCCTCTAGCGGGGGTGGGGAATGAGCAGTTCTTC. Protein sequence: CAISPLAGVGNEQFF. V usage is TRBV10-3 and J usage is TRBJ2-1; 10 nucleotides agree with TRBD2. This CDR3 has 15 residues. CDR1 is ENHRY and CDR2 is SYGVKD in the germline V gene. J lost 7 bases, V lost 6 bases, and 9 bases had no gene match.